This T cell receptor (beta chain) is drawn from a study of blood T cell repertoires in COVID-19. This clone occurred a few times. Profiling relied on immunoSEQ multiplex PCR, and the TCRdb table lists in-frame clones only, not all of them. The data show roughly 320,000 clones, 85% seen once. CDR3 size: 15 residues. Trimming left V 5 bases short and J 2 bases short, with 16 bases between. CDR1 is SEHNR, CDR2 FQNEAQ, per germline (reference sequence). The sequence derives from a human donor in a cohort sampled during active COVID-19. The sample was peripheral blood. This chain connects TRBV7-9 to TRBJ2-7; the D gene is possibly TRBD2 (5 bases). Here the CDR3 DNA reads TGTGCCAGCAGCCCCCCGAGGGCTTCTCCCTACGAGCAGTACTTC. As protein: CASSPPRASPYEQYF.